Listed below are T cell receptor beta chains from one sample, sequenced in a study of cytomegalovirus exposure and HLA in healthy donors. Only in-frame clones appear in the TCRdb table, and some are missing; sequencing was by immunoSEQ multiplex PCR. Of about 80,000 clones listed, 70% to 80% are singletons. Sequences were obtained from PBMCs. Receptors originate from a human donor in good health. Both conserved end residues are part of each CDR3. A D gene is named only where the DNA matches it firmly. Rows may omit the clone size; those that give it use once, few, many or a size class.

d_call	clone_size	v_call	j_call	cdr3_aa	cdr3_nt
NA	NA	TRBV29-1	TRBJ2-1	CSVGHKVALNEQFF	TGCAGCGTGGGACACAAGGTGGCCCTCAATGAGCAGTTCTTC
NA	NA	TRBV29-1	TRBJ2-1	CSGEGPGLNSYNEQFF	TGCAGCGGCGAAGGACCGGGACTCAACTCCTACAATGAGCAGTTCTTC
NA	NA	TRBV5-1	TRBJ2-5	CASSLEGIRETQYF	TGCGCCAGCAGCTTGGAGGGGATACGAGAGACCCAGTACTTC
NA	NA	TRBV7-2	TRBJ2-6	CASSQGRAGVPGANVLTF	TGTGCCAGCAGCCAGGGTAGGGCAGGAGTTCCAGGGGCCAACGTCCTGACTTTC
NA	few	TRBV7-6	TRBJ1-4	CASSPQVPRTNEKLFF	TGTGCCAGCAGCCCGCAAGTTCCGCGCACTAATGAAAAACTGTTTTTT
NA	NA	TRBV4-3	TRBJ1-6	CASSARTENSPLHF	TGCGCCAGCAGCGCTCGGACAGAGAATTCACCCCTCCACTTT
NA	once	TRBV19	TRBJ1-1	CASRGRGSNTEAFF	TGTGCCAGTAGAGGCAGGGGATCGAACACTGAAGCTTTCTTT
TRBD2	NA	TRBV5-6	TRBJ2-3	CASIPKLAGPDTQYF	TGTGCCAGCATCCCTAAGCTAGCGGGTCCAGATACGCAGTATTTT
NA	NA	TRBV27	TRBJ1-2	CASRSRGTNYGYPF	TGTGCCAGCAGATCGAGGGGGACAAACTATGGCTACCCCTTC
TRBD1	NA	TRBV9	TRBJ2-5	CASSPPPGTGQETQYF	TGTGCCAGCAGCCCCCCCCCAGGGACAGGCCAAGAGACCCAGTACTTC
NA	NA	TRBV6-5	TRBJ1-1	CASSYTVNTEAFF	TGTGCCAGCAGTTACACGGTGAACACTGAAGCTTTCTTT
TRBD1	NA	TRBV7-9	TRBJ1-4	CASSMGQGASNEKLFF	TGTGCCAGCAGCATGGGACAGGGGGCTTCTAATGAAAAACTGTTTTTT
NA	NA	TRBV27	TRBJ1-5	CASKRTPYSNQPQHF	TGTGCCAGCAAGCGGACCCCCTATAGCAATCAGCCCCAGCATTTT
TRBD2	NA	TRBV18	TRBJ2-7	CASSYLAGGSSYEQYF	TGTGCCAGCTCATATTTAGCGGGGGGCTCCTCCTACGAGCAGTACTTC
TRBD1	NA	TRBV9	TRBJ1-6	CASSKAGGESNSPLHF	TGTGCCAGCAGCAAAGCAGGGGGCGAAAGTAATTCACCCCTCCACTTT
TRBD1	NA	TRBV18	TRBJ1-2	CASSPEGQGSGYTF	TGTGCCAGCTCACCGGAGGGACAGGGCTCTGGCTACACCTTC
NA	NA	TRBV11-2	TRBJ1-2	CASSLSGGAEAGYTF	TGTGCCAGCAGCTTATCGGGAGGGGCGGAGGCTGGCTACACCTTC
NA	few	TRBV2	TRBJ2-7	CASCLDSTTYEQYF	TGTGCCAGCTGCCTGGACAGTACCACCTACGAGCAGTACTTC
TRBD2	few	TRBV7-7	TRBJ2-1	CASSLRTSDEQFF	TGTGCTAGCAGCTTACGGACTAGCGATGAGCAGTTCTTC
NA	NA	TRBV6-5	TRBJ2-7	CASSYSLGSSYEQYF	TGTGCCAGCAGTTACTCGTTAGGGAGCTCCTACGAGCAGTACTTC
TRBD1	NA	TRBV4-1	TRBJ2-3	CASSQGQGVTDTQYF	TGCGCCAGCAGCCAGGGACAGGGGGTCACAGATACGCAGTATTTT
TRBD2	NA	TRBV9	TRBJ2-3	CASSVGLAGTDTQYF	TGTGCCAGCAGCGTAGGACTAGCGGGCACAGATACGCAGTATTTT